The source of this T cell receptor (beta chain) is a study of shared clonotypes between healthy human individuals. Turning to the study itself: Contributing individuals were a couple of females and three males aged 18 to 49. Study-wide results and caveats: A generally larger estimated richness was seen in naive subsets than in memory subsets. In contrast to clonotypes shared by all four donors, non-shared clonotypes had lower generation probabilities.

Using immunoSEQ multiplex PCR, the repertoire was profiled, and TCRdb retains in-frame clones only, with some absent. Of some 660,000 clones listed, roughly 73% are singletons. Trimming shortened V by 5 bases and J by 5 bases, and 6 bases separated the two germline ends. This CDR3 spans 12 amino acids. CDR1 WNHNN and CDR2 SYGVQD come from the germline V gene (reference sequence). On this clone itself: Its target is not known.

The sample was memory CD4+ T cells sorted from blood. Indicated subset: CD45RA-negative fraction. The source of this sequence is a woman in her thirties in good health. V gene TRBV10-1 combines with J gene TRBJ2-2; no definite D call. In DNA, the CDR3 is TGCGCCAGCAGTAGTCGGACCGGGGAGCTGTTTTTT. Translating gives CASSSRTGELFF.